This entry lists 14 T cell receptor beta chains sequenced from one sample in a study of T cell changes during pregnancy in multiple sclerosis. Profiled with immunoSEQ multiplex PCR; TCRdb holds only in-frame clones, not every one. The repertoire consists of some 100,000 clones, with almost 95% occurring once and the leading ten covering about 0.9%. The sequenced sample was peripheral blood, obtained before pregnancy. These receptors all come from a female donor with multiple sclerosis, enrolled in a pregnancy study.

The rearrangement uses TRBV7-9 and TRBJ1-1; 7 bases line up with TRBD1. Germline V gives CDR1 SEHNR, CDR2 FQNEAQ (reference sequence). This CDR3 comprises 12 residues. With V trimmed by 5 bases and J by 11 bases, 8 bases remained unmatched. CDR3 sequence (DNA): TGTGCCAGCAGCCTAGAGGCAGGGGGGGCTTTCTTT. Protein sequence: CASSLEAGGAFF.

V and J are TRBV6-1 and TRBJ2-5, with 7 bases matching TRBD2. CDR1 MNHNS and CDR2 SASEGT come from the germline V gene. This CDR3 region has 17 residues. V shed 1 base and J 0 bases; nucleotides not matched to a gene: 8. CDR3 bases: TGTGCCAGCAGTGAAGTGGCGCGGGAGAGGTACCAAGAGACCCAGTACTTC. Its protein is CASSEVARERYQETQYF.

The CDR3 nucleotides read TGTGCCAGCAGCGCCTCTGGCGCAGGCAGTGGCTACACCTTC. Residues: CASSASGAGSGYTF. The V and J genes are TRBV6-5 and TRBJ1-2; D not certain. This CDR3 is 14 amino acids long. Deletions cut 6 bases from V and 7 bases from J, with 18 bases between. From germline, CDR1 is MNHEY and CDR2 SVGAGI.

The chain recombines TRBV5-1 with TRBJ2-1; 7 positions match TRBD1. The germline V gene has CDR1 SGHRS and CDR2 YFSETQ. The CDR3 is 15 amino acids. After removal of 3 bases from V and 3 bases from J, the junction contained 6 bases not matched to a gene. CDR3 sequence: CASSSGQYGYNEQFF. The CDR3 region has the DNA TGCGCCAGCAGCTCGGGACAGTATGGCTACAATGAGCAGTTCTTC.

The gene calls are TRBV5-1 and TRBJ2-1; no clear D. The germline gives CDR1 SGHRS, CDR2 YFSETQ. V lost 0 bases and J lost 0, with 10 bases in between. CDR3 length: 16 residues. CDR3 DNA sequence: TGCGCCAGCAGCTTGGAAGGCGGCCACTCCTACAATGAGCAGTTCTTC. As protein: CASSLEGGHSYNEQFF.

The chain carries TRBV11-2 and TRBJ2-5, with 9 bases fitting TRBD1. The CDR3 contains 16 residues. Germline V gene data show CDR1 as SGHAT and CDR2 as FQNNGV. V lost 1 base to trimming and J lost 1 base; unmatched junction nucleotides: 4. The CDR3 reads CASSLGYRGPQETQYF. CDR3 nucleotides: TGTGCCAGCAGCTTAGGTTACAGGGGGCCCCAAGAGACCCAGTACTTC. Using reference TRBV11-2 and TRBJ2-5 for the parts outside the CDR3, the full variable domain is EAGVAQSPRYKIIEKRQSVAFWCNPISGHATLYWYQQILGQGPKLLIQFQNNGVVDDSQLPKDRFSAERLKGVDSTLKIQPAKLEDSAVYLCASSLGYRGPQETQYFGPGTRLLVL.

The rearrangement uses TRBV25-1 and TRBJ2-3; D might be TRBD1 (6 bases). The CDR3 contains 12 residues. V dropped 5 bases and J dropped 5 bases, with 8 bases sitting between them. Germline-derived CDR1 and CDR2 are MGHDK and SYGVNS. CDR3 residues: CASSSTGDTQYF. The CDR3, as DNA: TGTGCCAGCAGTTCGACAGGAGATACGCAGTATTTT.

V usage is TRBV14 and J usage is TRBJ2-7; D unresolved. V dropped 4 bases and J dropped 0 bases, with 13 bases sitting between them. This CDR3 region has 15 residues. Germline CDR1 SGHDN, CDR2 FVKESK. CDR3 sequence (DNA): TGTGCCAGCAGCCTCTACACGGGTGGCTCCTACGAGCAGTACTTC. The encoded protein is CASSLYTGGSYEQYF.

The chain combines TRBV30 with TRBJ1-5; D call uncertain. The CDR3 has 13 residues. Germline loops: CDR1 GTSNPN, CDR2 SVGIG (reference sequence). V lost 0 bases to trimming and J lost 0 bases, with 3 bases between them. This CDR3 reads CAWSVLSNQPQHF. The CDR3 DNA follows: TGTGCCTGGAGTGTCCTTAGCAATCAGCCCCAGCATTTT.

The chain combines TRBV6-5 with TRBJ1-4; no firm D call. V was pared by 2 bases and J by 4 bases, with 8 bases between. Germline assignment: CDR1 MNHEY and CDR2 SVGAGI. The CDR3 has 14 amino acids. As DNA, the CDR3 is TGTGCCAGCAGTTACCGTCAGCGTAATGAAAAACTGTTTTTT. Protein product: CASSYRQRNEKLFF.

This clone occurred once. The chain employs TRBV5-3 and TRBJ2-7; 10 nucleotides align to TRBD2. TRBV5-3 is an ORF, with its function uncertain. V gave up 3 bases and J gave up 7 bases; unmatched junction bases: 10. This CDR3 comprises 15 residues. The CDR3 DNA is TGTGCCAGAAGCTCCGTAGCGGGAGGAATTAAAGAGCAGTACTTC. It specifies CARSSVAGGIKEQYF.

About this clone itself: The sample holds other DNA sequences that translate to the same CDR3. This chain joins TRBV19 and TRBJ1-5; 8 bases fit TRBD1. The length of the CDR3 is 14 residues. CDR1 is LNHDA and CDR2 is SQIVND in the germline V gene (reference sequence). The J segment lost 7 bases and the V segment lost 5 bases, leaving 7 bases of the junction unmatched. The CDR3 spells CASSLRQGHQPQHF. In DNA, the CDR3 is TGTGCCAGTAGTCTGCGACAGGGGCACCAGCCCCAGCATTTT.

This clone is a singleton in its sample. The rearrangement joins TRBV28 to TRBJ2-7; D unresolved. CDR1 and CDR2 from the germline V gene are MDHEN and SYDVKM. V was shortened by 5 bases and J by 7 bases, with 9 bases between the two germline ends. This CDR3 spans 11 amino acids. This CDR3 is CASSPLLEQYF. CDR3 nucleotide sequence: TGTGCCAGCAGTCCCCTCTTAGAGCAGTACTTC. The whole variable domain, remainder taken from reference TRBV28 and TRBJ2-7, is DVKVTQSSRYLVKRTGEKVFLECVQDMDHENMFWYRQDPGLGLRLIYFSYDVKMKEKGDIPEGYSVSREKKERFSLILESASTNQTSMYLCASSPLLEQYFGPGTRLTVT.

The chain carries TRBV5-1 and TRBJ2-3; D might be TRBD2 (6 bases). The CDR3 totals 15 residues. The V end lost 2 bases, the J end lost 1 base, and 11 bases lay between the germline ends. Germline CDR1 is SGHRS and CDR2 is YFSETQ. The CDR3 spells CASSFGGTGTDTQYF. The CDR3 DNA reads TGCGCCAGCAGCTTCGGCGGGACGGGCACAGATACGCAGTATTTT.